This T cell receptor (beta chain) was identified in a study of T cell responses to AZD1222 COVID-19 vaccine listed by TCRdb under 2021. Describing the broader study: A total of roughly 240 trial participants underwent TCR sequencing, of whom nearly 210 received two doses of AZD1222 and some 25 received two doses of the MenACWY control vaccine. Trial participants were enrolled by age into 18-55, 56-69 and 70-plus year subgroups, with roughly 160, 29 and 62 TCR-sequenced participants respectively. Paper-wide results and their limitations: After two AZD1222 doses, both the breadth and the depth of spike-specific TCRs were significantly higher than at day 0 and than in MenACWY recipients. Participants were mostly white British, with more females than males. The authors suggested clonal diversity may have been underestimated. Because no samples from the day 14 peak response were available, repertoires could be characterized only after the peak T cell response. Reportedly, close to half of the unique spike-specific TCRs recognized epitopes lying outside the regions that are mutated in the B.1.351 and B.1.1.7 variants. Conclusions about previously exposed vaccinees were limited because only six AZD1222 recipients were SARS-CoV-2 seropositive at baseline. In the small 56-69-year group, the increase in depth fell short of significance, most likely because of low power. The whole spike protein was spanned by vaccine-associated CD4 TCRs, and dominant responses were seen in regions 160-218 and 743-854.

The CDR3 regions of human TCRbeta chains were analyzed by immunosequencing. Turning to the authors' computational methods: TCRs in the repertoires were compared against a reference library of SARS-CoV-2-specific TCRs that had been generated with the MIRA antigen-specificity platform. Breadth meant the fraction of unique TCRs that were SARS-CoV-2-associated, whereas depth meant the fraction of total T cells that were SARS-CoV-2-associated. Using the MIRA data, each spike-specific TCR was assigned both to the spike region to which the TCR was reactive and to a CD4 or CD8 class. Log10-transformed breadth and depth values were compared by one-way ANOVA with Sidak's multiple comparisons tests. TCRdb took this table from immuneACCESS and kept in-frame rearrangements with V and J called. Such tables lack part of the clones; where checked against another copy, unresolved V genes explain under half of the gap, and the rest is unexplained. V, J and clone size are those of that table, while D and trimming were read from the DNA. The table for this sample lists about 140,000 clones; around 90% of them were counted only once. Approximately 4% of the sample is held by the ten biggest clonotypes.

This sample's time point label indicates: about 28 days (+/-7) after the second vaccine dose. AZD1222 recipients whose second dose came at about 4 weeks and those whose second dose came at about 12 weeks were combined into one group, since spike-specific TCR depth and breadth did not differ between the two schedules. Vaccinee samples were obtained from the UK trials COV001 and COV002, which included a single-blind randomized controlled phase 2/3 trial of AZD1222 (ChAdOx1 nCoV-19) in healthy adults. For TCRbeta chain sequencing, PBMC samples from trial participants were taken at day 0 and at day 28 after the second dose. V has 5 bases trimmed and J has 6 bases trimmed; junction bases matching no gene number 5. The CDR3 holds 13 amino acids from the cysteine to the phenylalanine. The read is trimmed to its CDR3 DNA, 39 bases read in frame from base 1. Per the germline V gene, SNHLY is the CDR1 and FYNNEI is the CDR2.

In the case of this clone: Its antigen target is currently unknown. Base qualities are not provided; no much larger clone lies one nucleotide away.

The V and J genes are TRBV2 and TRBJ2-7, with 9 middle bases fitting TRBD2. This TCR came from an adult who received the AZD1222 COVID-19 vaccine. Sequencing used peripheral blood, obtained 28 days after the second AZD1222 dose. The nucleotide sequence is given as TGTGCCAGCAGTATTCTAGCGGGGCGCGAGCAGTACTTC. The encoded protein is CASSILAGREQYF. The full variable domain, completed from the reference TRBV2 and TRBJ2-7 proteins outside the CDR3, reads EPEVTQTPSHQVTQMGQEVILRCVPISNHLYFYWYRQILGQKVEFLVSFYNNEISEKSEIFDDQFSVERPDGSNFTLKIRSTKLEDSAMYFCASSILAGREQYFGPGTRLTVT.